Presented here are 17 T cell receptor beta chains from one specimen sequenced in a study of blood T cell repertoires in COVID-19 (dated by TCRdb to the early 2020s). The library was prepared using the immunoSEQ multiplex PCR assay. TCRdb mirrors the immuneACCESS table, restricted to in-frame sequences. Some clones are absent from its copies; in checked studies, under half trace to an unresolved V gene, and the reason for the others is unknown. This sample comprises 250,000 to 300,000 clones, roughly 87% of them detected only once. The top ten clonotypes cover around 2.2% of the sample. Sequencing was carried out using peripheral blood. These receptors all stem from a woman between 50 and 59 years old who had recovered from COVID-19.

There are a few counts of this clone. CDR3: CASSLFSYNEQFF. The DNA for the CDR3 is TGTGCCAGCAGTTTATTCAGCTACAATGAGCAGTTCTTC. The chain joins TRBV28 to TRBJ2-1; D remains unclear. Germline V lookup: CDR1 MDHEN, CDR2 SYDVKM. The CDR3 contains 13 residues. Trimming shortened V by 1 base and J by 3 bases, and 4 bases separated the two germline ends.

The V gene is TRBV5-1, the J gene TRBJ1-1; D is ambiguous. Germline V lookup: CDR1 SGHRS, CDR2 YFSETQ. The CDR3 totals 13 residues. Between the trimmed V and J ends, which lost 0 bases and 4 bases, there was a span of 7 bases. CDR3 in amino acids: CASSLGSTTEAFF. In DNA form, the CDR3 reads TGCGCCAGCAGCTTGGGCAGTACCACTGAAGCTTTCTTT.

CDR3 amino acids: CASTLNRGRIGELFF. The CDR3 nucleotides read TGTGCCAGCACCCTGAACAGGGGGCGTATCGGGGAGCTGTTTTTT. J is TRBJ2-2 and V is TRBV2; 9 positions agree with TRBD1. The CDR3 covers 15 residues. V trimming: 7 bases; J trimming: 7 bases; junction bases outside the gene matches: 10. CDR1 is SNHLY, CDR2 FYNNEI, per germline.

This sequence joins TRBV11-2 and TRBJ2-7; no clear D gene. The CDR3 contains 14 residues. Germline V gene data show CDR1 as SGHAT and CDR2 as FQNNGV. Trimming took 5 bases from V and 2 from J, leaving 13 bases between them. The CDR3 loop reads CASSQLTVTYEQYF. CDR3 sequence (DNA): TGTGCCAGCAGCCAACTTACTGTAACCTACGAGCAGTACTTC. Looking up the rest from reference TRBV11-2 and TRBJ2-7 gives the full variable domain: EAGVAQSPRYKIIEKRQSVAFWCNPISGHATLYWYQQILGQGPKLLIQFQNNGVVDDSQLPKDRFSAERLKGVDSTLKIQPAKLEDSAVYLCASSQLTVTYEQYFGPGTRLTVT.

The chain couples TRBV7-3 to TRBJ1-3; no clear D gene. Per germline, CDR1 SGHTA and CDR2 FQGTGA. V was trimmed by 4 bases and J by 10 bases, leaving 2 bases between them. The CDR3 spans 9 residues. The CDR3 region has the DNA TGTGCCAGCAGCTCGACCATATATTTT. This sequence encodes CASSSTIYF.

The chain recombines TRBV27 with TRBJ1-1; D not certain. This CDR3 has 14 amino acids. V lost 4 bases and J lost 1, with 10 bases in between. Germline V lookup: CDR1 MNHEY, CDR2 SMNVEV (reference sequence). CDR3 region: CASSWATWNTEAFF. The CDR3 region has the DNA TGTGCCAGCAGTTGGGCAACCTGGAACACTGAAGCTTTCTTT.

V usage is TRBV2 and J usage is TRBJ2-5, with D tentatively TRBD2 (5 bases). CDR1 is SNHLY, CDR2 FYNNEI, per germline. The CDR3 runs to 14 residues. Trimming removed 1 base from V and 5 bases from J, with 11 bases in between. The CDR3 DNA sequence: TGTGCCAGCAGTGAAGGGAGGAACGGGGAGACCCAGTACTTC. Its translation is CASSEGRNGETQYF.

The chain is built from TRBV5-6 and TRBJ2-1, with 7 bases fitting TRBD1. Germline lookup yields CDR1 SGHDT and CDR2 YYEEEE. V shed 3 bases and J 4 bases; nucleotides not matched to a gene: 10. This CDR3 is built from 16 residues. CDR3 DNA: TGTGCCAGCAGCTGGACCCGACAGGGACCTTACAATGAGCAGTTCTTC. Residues: CASSWTRQGPYNEQFF.

This clone was seen repeatedly, ten times or more. V usage is TRBV7-2 and J usage is TRBJ2-1; D ambiguous. CDR1 is SGHTA and CDR2 is FQGNSA in the germline V gene. V was pared by 3 bases and J by 4 bases, with 10 bases between. This CDR3 is built from 14 residues. The CDR3 is CASSFERNYNEQFF. CDR3 DNA sequence: TGTGCCAGCAGCTTTGAGAGGAATTACAATGAGCAGTTCTTC.

This clone was counted a single time. The rearrangement joins TRBV7-8 to TRBJ2-3; possible D gene TRBD1, 5 bases. V lost 4 bases and J 6 bases, leaving 8 bases between the germline ends. The CDR3 is 12 amino acids. The germline gives CDR1 SGHVS, CDR2 FQNEAQ. The CDR3 spells CASSYNRDTQYF. The CDR3 DNA follows: TGTGCCAGCAGCTATAACAGGGATACGCAGTATTTT.

The chain combines TRBV9 with TRBJ1-2, with D possibly being TRBD1 (5 bases). The CDR3 is 14 amino acids. Trimming took 0 bases from V and 6 from J, leaving 12 bases between them. Per the germline V gene, CDR1 is SGDLS and CDR2 is YYNGEE. CDR3 sequence (DNA): TGTGCCAGCAGCGTAGCATCCGGGGGGGATGGCTACACCTTC. Translating it yields CASSVASGGDGYTF.

V is TRBV27 and J is TRBJ2-7; no firm D call. CDR3 length equals 13 residues. The V end lost 3 bases, the J end lost 1 base, and 7 bases lay between the germline ends. CDR1 is MNHEY, CDR2 SMNVEV, per germline (reference sequence). CDR3 DNA sequence: TGTGCCAGCAGTTTTTCCAAATCCTACGAGCAGTACTTC. Translation: CASSFSKSYEQYF.

The genes are TRBV18 and TRBJ1-4; 7 bases agree with TRBD1. The CDR3 length is 16 residues. CDR1 and CDR2 (germline): KGHSH, LQKENI. J lost 6 bases, V lost 1 base, and 8 bases had no gene match. CDR3 amino acids: CASSPQRGRLDEKLFF. Here the CDR3 DNA reads TGTGCCAGCTCACCACAGAGGGGGCGATTGGATGAAAAACTGTTTTTT.

The rearrangement joins TRBV7-9 to TRBJ1-4; weak D call: TRBD1 (6 bases). CDR3 size: 16 residues. Germline V CDR1 and CDR2: SEHNR, FQNEAQ (reference sequence). The V end lost 5 bases, the J end lost 4 bases, and 17 bases lay between the germline ends. CDR3 region: CASSPVRQAFNEKLFF. The CDR3 DNA follows: TGTGCCAGCAGCCCGGTACGACAGGCGTTTAATGAAAAACTGTTTTTT.

The rearrangement joins TRBV28 to TRBJ1-2, with 7 bases matching TRBD1. Trimming at V came to 6 bases and at J to 2 bases, leaving 6 bases not matched to a gene. From germline, CDR1 is MDHEN and CDR2 SYDVKM. CDR3 length: 14 amino acids. In nucleotides, the CDR3 is TGTGCCAGCAGAACCATACAGGGGAACTATGGCTACACCTTC. As protein: CASRTIQGNYGYTF.

This clone occurred a few times. This sequence joins TRBV3-1 (or the pseudogene TRBV3-2) and TRBJ2-7, with D possibly being TRBD2 (5 bases). CDR1 is LGHDT and CDR2 is YNNKEL in the germline V gene (reference sequence). The V end lost 4 bases, the J end lost 6 bases, and 25 bases lay between the germline ends. This CDR3 region has 17 residues. CDR3: CASSPIGSGLWLGEQYF. CDR3 coding DNA: TGTGCCAGCAGCCCAATAGGATCTGGACTCTGGTTGGGCGAGCAGTACTTC.

This chain joins TRBV12-2 and TRBJ2-2; TRBD1, the D gene given by the table, was not confirmed from the DNA. TRBV12-2 is termed a pseudogene. The length of the CDR3 is 17 residues. The CDR3 loop is CASRFRRQGVNTGELFF. CDR3 nucleotide sequence: TGTGCAAGTCGCTTCCGCAGACAGGGGGTGAACACCGGGGAGCTGTTTTTT.